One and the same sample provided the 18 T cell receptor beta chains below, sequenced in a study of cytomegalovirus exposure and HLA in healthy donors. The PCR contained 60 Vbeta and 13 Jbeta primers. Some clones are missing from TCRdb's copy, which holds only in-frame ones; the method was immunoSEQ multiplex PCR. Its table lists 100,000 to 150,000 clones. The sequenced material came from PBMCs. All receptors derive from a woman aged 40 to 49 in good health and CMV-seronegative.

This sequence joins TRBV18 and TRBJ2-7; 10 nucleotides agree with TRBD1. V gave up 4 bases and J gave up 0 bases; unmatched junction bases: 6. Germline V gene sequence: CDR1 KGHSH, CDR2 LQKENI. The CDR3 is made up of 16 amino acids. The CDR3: CASSLGQGGFSYEQYV. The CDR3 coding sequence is TGTGCCAGCTCACTTGGACAGGGGGGATTCTCCTACGAGCAGTACGTC.

The CDR3, as DNA: TGTGCCAGCAGAGATGGACTCGCGAGCGACGAGCAGTACTTC. This sequence encodes CASRDGLASDEQYF. This chain joins TRBV6-5 and TRBJ2-7; D may be TRBD2 (5 bases). The CDR3 covers 14 residues. Trimming shortened V by 6 bases and J by 5 bases, and 17 bases separated the two germline ends. Germline values: CDR1 MNHEY, CDR2 SVGAGI.

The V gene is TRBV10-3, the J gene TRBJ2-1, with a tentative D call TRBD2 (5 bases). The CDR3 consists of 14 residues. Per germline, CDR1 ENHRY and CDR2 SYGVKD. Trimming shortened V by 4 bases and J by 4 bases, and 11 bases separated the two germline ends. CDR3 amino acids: CAISAVRGYNEQFF. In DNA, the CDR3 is TGTGCCATCAGTGCGGTCCGCGGGTACAATGAGCAGTTCTTC.

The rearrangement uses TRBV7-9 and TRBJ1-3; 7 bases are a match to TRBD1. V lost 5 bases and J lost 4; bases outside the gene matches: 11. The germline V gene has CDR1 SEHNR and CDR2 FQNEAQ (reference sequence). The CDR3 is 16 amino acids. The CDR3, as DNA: TGTGCCAGCAGCAGTCACAGGGGCTCAGAAGGAAACACCATATATTTT. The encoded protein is CASSSHRGSEGNTIYF.

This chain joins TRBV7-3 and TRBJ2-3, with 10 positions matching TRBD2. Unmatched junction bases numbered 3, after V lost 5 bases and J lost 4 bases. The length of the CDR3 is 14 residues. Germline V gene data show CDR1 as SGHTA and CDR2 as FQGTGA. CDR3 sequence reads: CASSPGTSADTQYF. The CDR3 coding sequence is TGTGCCAGCAGCCCCGGGACTAGCGCAGATACGCAGTATTTT.

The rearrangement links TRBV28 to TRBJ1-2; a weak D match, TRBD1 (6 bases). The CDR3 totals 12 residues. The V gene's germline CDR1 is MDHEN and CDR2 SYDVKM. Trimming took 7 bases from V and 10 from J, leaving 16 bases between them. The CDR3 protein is CASNPRGSAYTF. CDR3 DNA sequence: TGTGCCAGCAATCCCAGGGGATCGGCCTACACCTTC.

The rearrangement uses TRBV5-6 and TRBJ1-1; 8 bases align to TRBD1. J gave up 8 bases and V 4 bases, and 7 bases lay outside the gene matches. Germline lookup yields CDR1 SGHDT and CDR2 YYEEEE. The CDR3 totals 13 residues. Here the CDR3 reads CASSRTGMREAFF. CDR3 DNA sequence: TGTGCCAGCAGCAGGACAGGGATGAGGGAAGCTTTCTTT.

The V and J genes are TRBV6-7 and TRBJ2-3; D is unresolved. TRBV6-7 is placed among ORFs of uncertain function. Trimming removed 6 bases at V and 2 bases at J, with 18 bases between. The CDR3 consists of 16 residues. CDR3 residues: CASSFPKRVDTDTQYF. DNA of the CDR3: TGTGCCAGCAGCTTCCCGAAACGGGTCGACACAGATACGCAGTATTTT.

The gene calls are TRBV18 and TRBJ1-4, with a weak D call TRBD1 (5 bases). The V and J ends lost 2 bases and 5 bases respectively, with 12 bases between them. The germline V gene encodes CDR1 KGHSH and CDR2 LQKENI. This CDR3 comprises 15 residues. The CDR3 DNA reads TGTGCCAGCTCACCATCCGGGGACTGGAATGAAAAACTGTTTTTT. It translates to CASSPSGDWNEKLFF.

The CDR3 region has the DNA TGTGCCAGAAGCTCCGACAGGGTTGGATCATTGAACACTGAAGCTTTCTTT. Translating it yields CARSSDRVGSLNTEAFF. The chain has TRBV5-3 and TRBJ1-1; 7 bases match TRBD1. TRBV5-3 qualifies as an ORF whose function is uncertain. The CDR3 has 17 amino acids. V dropped 3 bases and J dropped 0; count of bases not matched to a gene: 11.

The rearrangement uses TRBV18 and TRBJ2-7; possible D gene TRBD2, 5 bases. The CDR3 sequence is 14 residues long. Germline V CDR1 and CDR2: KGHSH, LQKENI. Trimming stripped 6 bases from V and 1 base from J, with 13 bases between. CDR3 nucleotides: TGTGCCAGCTCCCCTGAGAGAGGGTCCTACGAGCAGTACTTC. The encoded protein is CASSPERGSYEQYF.

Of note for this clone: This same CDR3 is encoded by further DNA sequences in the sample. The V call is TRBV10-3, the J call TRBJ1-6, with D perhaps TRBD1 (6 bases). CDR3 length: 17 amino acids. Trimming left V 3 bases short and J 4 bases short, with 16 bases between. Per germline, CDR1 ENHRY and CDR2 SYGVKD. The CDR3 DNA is TGTGCCATCAGTGACCAAACCGGGACAACTTATAATTCACCCCTCCACTTT. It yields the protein CAISDQTGTTYNSPLHF.

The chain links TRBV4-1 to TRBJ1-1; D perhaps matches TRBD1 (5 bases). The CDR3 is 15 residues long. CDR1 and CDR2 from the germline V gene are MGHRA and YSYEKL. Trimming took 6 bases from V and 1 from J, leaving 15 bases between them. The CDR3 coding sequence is TGCGCCAGCAGTCAAAGGGGCGGACAGAACACTGAAGCTTTCTTT. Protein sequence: CASSQRGGQNTEAFF.

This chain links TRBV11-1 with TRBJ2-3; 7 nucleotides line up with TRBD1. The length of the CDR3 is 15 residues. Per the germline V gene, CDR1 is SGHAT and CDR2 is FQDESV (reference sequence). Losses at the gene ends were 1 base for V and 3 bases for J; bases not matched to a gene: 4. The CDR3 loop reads CASSLGRQGTDTQYF. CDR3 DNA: TGTGCCAGCAGCTTAGGGAGACAGGGAACAGATACGCAGTATTTT.

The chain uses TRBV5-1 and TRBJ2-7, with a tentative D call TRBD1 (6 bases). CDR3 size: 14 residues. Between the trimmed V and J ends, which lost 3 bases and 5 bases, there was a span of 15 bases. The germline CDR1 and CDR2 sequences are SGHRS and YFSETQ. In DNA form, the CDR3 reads TGCGCCAGCAGCTCCACCTCAGGGGCCAACGAGCAGTACTTC. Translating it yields CASSSTSGANEQYF.

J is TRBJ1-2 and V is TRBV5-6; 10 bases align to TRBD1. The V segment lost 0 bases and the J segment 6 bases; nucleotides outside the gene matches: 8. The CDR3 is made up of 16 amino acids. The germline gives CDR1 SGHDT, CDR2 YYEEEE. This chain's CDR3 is CASSLALTGGANGYTF. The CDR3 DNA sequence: TGTGCCAGCAGCTTGGCCTTGACAGGGGGCGCGAATGGCTACACCTTC.

The CDR3 sequence is CASSVAGAINYSPLHF. CDR3 DNA sequence: TGTGCCAGCAGTGTAGCAGGGGCGATAAATTACTCACCCCTCCACTTT. The rearrangement joins TRBV2 to TRBJ1-6; possibly TRBD1 for D (6 bases). The CDR3 is made up of 16 amino acids. V was shortened by 4 bases and J by 10 bases, with 20 bases between the two germline ends. Per the germline V gene, CDR1 is SNHLY and CDR2 is FYNNEI.

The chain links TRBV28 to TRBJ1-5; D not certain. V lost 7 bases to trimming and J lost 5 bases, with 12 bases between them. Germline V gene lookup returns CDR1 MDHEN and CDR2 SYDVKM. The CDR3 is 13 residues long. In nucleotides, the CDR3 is TGTGCCAGCATAAAACTTGGAGATCAGCCCCAGCATTTT. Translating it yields CASIKLGDQPQHF. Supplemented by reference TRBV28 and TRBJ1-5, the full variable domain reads DVKVTQSSRYLVKRTGEKVFLECVQDMDHENMFWYRQDPGLGLRLIYFSYDVKMKEKGDIPEGYSVSREKKERFSLILESASTNQTSMYLCASIKLGDQPQHFGDGTRLSIL.